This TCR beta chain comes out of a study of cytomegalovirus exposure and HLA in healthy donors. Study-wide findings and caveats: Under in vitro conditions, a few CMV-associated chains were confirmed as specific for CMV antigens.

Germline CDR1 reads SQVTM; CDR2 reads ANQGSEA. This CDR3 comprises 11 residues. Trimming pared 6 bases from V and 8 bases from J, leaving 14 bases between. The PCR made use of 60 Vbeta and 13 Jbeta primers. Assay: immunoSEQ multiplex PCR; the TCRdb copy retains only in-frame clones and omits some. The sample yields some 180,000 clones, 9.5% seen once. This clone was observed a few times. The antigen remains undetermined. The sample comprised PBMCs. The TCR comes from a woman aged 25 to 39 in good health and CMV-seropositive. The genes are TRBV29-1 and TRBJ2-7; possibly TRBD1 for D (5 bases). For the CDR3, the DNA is TGCAGCGTCGAAAATTGGGGCAAGCAGTACTTC. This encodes CSVENWGKQYF.